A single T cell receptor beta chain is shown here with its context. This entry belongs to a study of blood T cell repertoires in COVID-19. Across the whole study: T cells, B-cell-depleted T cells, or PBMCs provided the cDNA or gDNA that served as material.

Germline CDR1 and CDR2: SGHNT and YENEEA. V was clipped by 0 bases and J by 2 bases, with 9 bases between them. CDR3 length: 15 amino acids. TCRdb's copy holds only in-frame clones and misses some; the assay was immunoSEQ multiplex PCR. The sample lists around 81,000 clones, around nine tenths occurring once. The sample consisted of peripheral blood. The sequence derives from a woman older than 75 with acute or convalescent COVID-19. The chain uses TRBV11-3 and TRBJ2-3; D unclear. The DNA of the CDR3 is TGTGCCAGCAGCTTAGATCCAGGCCCCACAGATACGCAGTATTTT. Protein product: CASSLDPGPTDTQYF.